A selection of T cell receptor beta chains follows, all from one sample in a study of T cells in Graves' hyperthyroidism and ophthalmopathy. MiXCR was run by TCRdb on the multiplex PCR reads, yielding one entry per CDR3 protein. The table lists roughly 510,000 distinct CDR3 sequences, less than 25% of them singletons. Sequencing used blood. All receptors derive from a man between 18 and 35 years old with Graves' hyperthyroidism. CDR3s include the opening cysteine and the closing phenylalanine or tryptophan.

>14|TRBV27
CASRPGEGAYEQYF
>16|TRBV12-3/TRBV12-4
CASSSPVGGDTGELFF
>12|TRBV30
CAWSPRGYEQYF
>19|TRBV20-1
CSARDTPGRNSRPGNTIYF
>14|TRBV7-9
CATSGGDGVYGYTF
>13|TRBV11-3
CASSSGGKETQYF
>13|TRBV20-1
CSAPLPVGYGYTF
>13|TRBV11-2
CASSTSGGRTQYF
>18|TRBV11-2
CASSLKARGLAGWRTQYF
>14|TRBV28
CASMRDGATGELFF
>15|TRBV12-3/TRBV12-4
CASKPWDRLNTEAFF
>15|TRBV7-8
CASSFGSKGGQPQHF
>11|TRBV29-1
CSVEEGGEQYF